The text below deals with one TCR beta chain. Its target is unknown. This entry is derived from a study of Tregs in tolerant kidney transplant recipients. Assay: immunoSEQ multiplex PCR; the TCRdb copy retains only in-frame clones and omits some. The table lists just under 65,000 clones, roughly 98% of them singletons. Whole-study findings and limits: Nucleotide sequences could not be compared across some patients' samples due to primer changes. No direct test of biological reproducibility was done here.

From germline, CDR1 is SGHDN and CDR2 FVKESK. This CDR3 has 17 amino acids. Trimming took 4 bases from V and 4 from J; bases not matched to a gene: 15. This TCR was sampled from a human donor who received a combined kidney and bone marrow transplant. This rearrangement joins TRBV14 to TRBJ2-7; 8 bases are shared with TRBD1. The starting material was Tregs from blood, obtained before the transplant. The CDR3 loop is CASSPRFGTGKLYEQYF. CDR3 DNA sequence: TGTGCCAGCAGCCCAAGATTTGGGACAGGCAAATTGTACGAGCAGTACTTC.